A selection of T cell receptor beta chains follows, all from one sample in a study of monozygotic twins with cystic fibrosis. The assay was immunoSEQ multiplex PCR, and TCRdb's table has in-frame clones only and misses some. The data contain tens of thousands of clones, about 96% of them singletons. Material for sequencing was blood. The receptor set was obtained from a girl aged 2 to 10 with cystic fibrosis. The CDR3 runs from the conserved cysteine through the conserved F or W. The order of the fields is clone size, CDR3 length, J gene, D gene, V gene, CDR3 DNA, CDR3 protein. The D gene is left open where the match is weak. Rows give clone size only sometimes, using once, few, many, or a class for an expanded clone.

clone size: -; CDR3 length: 14; J gene: TRBJ2-5; D gene: TRBD1; V gene: TRBV30; CDR3 DNA: TGTGCCTGCAGGGGGCGCGGTTTCCAAGAGACCCAGTACTTC; CDR3 protein: CACRGRGFQETQYF
clone size: -; CDR3 length: 15; J gene: TRBJ2-1; D gene: -; V gene: TRBV4-2; CDR3 DNA: TGTGCCAGCAGCCGGACCCCCGACCTTATTGATGAGCAGTTCTTC; CDR3 protein: CASSRTPDLIDEQFF
clone size: -; CDR3 length: 19; J gene: TRBJ2-1; D gene: TRBD2; V gene: TRBV14; CDR3 DNA: TGTGCCAGCAGCCAAGTCCCCGGGACTAGCGGGAGTTTGCCTAATGAGCAGTTCTTC; CDR3 protein: CASSQVPGTSGSLPNEQFF
clone size: -; CDR3 length: 19; J gene: TRBJ2-7; D gene: -; V gene: TRBV5-1; CDR3 DNA: TGCGCCAGCAGCTTCAGGGGATCATATCCTACGAGCACATCCTACGAGCAGTACTTC; CDR3 protein: CASSFRGSYPTSTSYEQYF
clone size: -; CDR3 length: 15; J gene: TRBJ2-3; D gene: -; V gene: TRBV28; CDR3 DNA: TGTGCCAGCACCGAAGGGCCAGGGGGGGCAGATACGCAGTATTTT; CDR3 protein: CASTEGPGGADTQYF
clone size: -; CDR3 length: 14; J gene: TRBJ2-7; D gene: -; V gene: TRBV2; CDR3 DNA: TGTGCCAGCAGTGCTGGGACCGCCCCCTACGAGCAGTACTTC; CDR3 protein: CASSAGTAPYEQYF
clone size: -; CDR3 length: 15; J gene: TRBJ1-1; D gene: -; V gene: TRBV28; CDR3 DNA: TGTGCCAGCAGTCCTGCCCTCCGTAAGAACACTGAAGCTTTCTTT; CDR3 protein: CASSPALRKNTEAFF
clone size: -; CDR3 length: 17; J gene: TRBJ2-2; D gene: TRBD2; V gene: TRBV19; CDR3 DNA: TGTGCCAGTAGACGACTTAGCGGGAGGGCGAACACCGGGGAGCTGTTTTTT; CDR3 protein: CASRRLSGRANTGELFF
clone size: -; CDR3 length: 16; J gene: TRBJ2-2; D gene: -; V gene: TRBV30; CDR3 DNA: TGTGCCTCCCCACTCAGGGGCCCTGAAACCACCGGGGAGCTGTTTTTT; CDR3 protein: CASPLRGPETTGELFF
clone size: -; CDR3 length: 15; J gene: TRBJ1-5; D gene: -; V gene: TRBV18; CDR3 DNA: TGTGCCAGCTCACCTCGGGGGAGAGTTGATCAGCCCCAGCATTTT; CDR3 protein: CASSPRGRVDQPQHF
clone size: -; CDR3 length: 14; J gene: TRBJ2-7; D gene: TRBD2; V gene: TRBV7-9; CDR3 DNA: TGTGCCAGCAGCTTAGGGCGGGAGATCGACGAGCAGTACTTC; CDR3 protein: CASSLGREIDEQYF
clone size: once; CDR3 length: 13; J gene: TRBJ1-1; D gene: -; V gene: TRBV6-5; CDR3 DNA: TGTGCCAGCAGTTACCCGAAAGGTACTGAAGCTTTCTTT; CDR3 protein: CASSYPKGTEAFF
clone size: -; CDR3 length: 13; J gene: TRBJ2-5; D gene: -; V gene: TRBV5-1; CDR3 DNA: TGCGCCAGCAGCGGGGGGGCCGGCGAGACCCAGTACTTC; CDR3 protein: CASSGGAGETQYF
clone size: once; CDR3 length: 15; J gene: TRBJ1-3; D gene: -; V gene: TRBV6-1; CDR3 DNA: TGTGCCAGCAGTGAGGGGGCGGGAGCTGGAAACACCATATATTTT; CDR3 protein: CASSEGAGAGNTIYF
clone size: -; CDR3 length: 19; J gene: TRBJ2-7; D gene: TRBD1; V gene: TRBV28; CDR3 DNA: TGTGCCAGCAGTTTATGGAGGAGATGGACAGGGCGACAAAACTACGAGCAGTACTTC; CDR3 protein: CASSLWRRWTGRQNYEQYF
clone size: -; CDR3 length: 17; J gene: TRBJ2-7; D gene: -; V gene: TRBV11-3; CDR3 DNA: TGTGCCAGCAGCTTAGGGCTTGAGACAGTGCTAGCTCGTGAGCAGTACTTC; CDR3 protein: CASSLGLETVLAREQYF
clone size: once; CDR3 length: 15; J gene: TRBJ2-1; D gene: -; V gene: TRBV5-4; CDR3 DNA: TGTGCCAGCAGCTTGGCCCCCAATGACTACAATGAGCAGTTCTTC; CDR3 protein: CASSLAPNDYNEQFF
clone size: -; CDR3 length: 15; J gene: TRBJ2-7; D gene: TRBD1; V gene: TRBV11-2; CDR3 DNA: TGTGCCAGCAGCTTAAGACAGGGCTGGGGCCACGAGCAGTACTTC; CDR3 protein: CASSLRQGWGHEQYF
clone size: -; CDR3 length: 13; J gene: TRBJ1-2; D gene: TRBD1; V gene: TRBV28; CDR3 DNA: TGTGCCAGCACCGAACGGACAGGGCTTGGCTACACCTTC; CDR3 protein: CASTERTGLGYTF
clone size: -; CDR3 length: 15; J gene: TRBJ2-7; D gene: TRBD1; V gene: TRBV13; CDR3 DNA: TGTGCCAGCAGCTTTGGGACAGGGGGCTCCTACGAGCAGTACTTC; CDR3 protein: CASSFGTGGSYEQYF
clone size: -; CDR3 length: 16; J gene: TRBJ1-1; D gene: TRBD1; V gene: TRBV10-3; CDR3 DNA: TGTGCCATCACCATTGGTACCGGGACAGGGAACACTGAAGCTTTCTTT; CDR3 protein: CAITIGTGTGNTEAFF
clone size: -; CDR3 length: 15; J gene: TRBJ1-2; D gene: -; V gene: TRBV27; CDR3 DNA: TGTGCCAGCAGTTTAAGGGGGGCTTATAACTATGGCTACACCTTC; CDR3 protein: CASSLRGAYNYGYTF
clone size: -; CDR3 length: 17; J gene: TRBJ1-5; D gene: -; V gene: TRBV28; CDR3 DNA: TGTGCCAGCAGTTCCCCCCGGGGGAAGATATGGGATCAGCCCCAGCATTTT; CDR3 protein: CASSSPRGKIWDQPQHF
clone size: -; CDR3 length: 17; J gene: TRBJ1-2; D gene: TRBD1; V gene: TRBV28; CDR3 DNA: TGTGCCAGCAGCTCCTTAGTCGGGGACAGGGAGGACTATGGCTACACCTTC; CDR3 protein: CASSSLVGDREDYGYTF
clone size: -; CDR3 length: 15; J gene: TRBJ2-7; D gene: TRBD2; V gene: TRBV30; CDR3 DNA: TGTGCCTGGAGTGTTCGACTAGCGGGAGGGTACGAGCAGTACTTC; CDR3 protein: CAWSVRLAGGYEQYF
clone size: -; CDR3 length: 14; J gene: TRBJ2-5; D gene: -; V gene: TRBV6-5; CDR3 DNA: TGTGCCAGCACCGCCGGGACGCAACGACAGACCCAGTACTTC; CDR3 protein: CASTAGTQRQTQYF
clone size: -; CDR3 length: 14; J gene: TRBJ2-7; D gene: TRBD1; V gene: TRBV11-2; CDR3 DNA: TGTGCCAGCAGCGACAGGGCTAACTCCTACGAGCAGTACTTC; CDR3 protein: CASSDRANSYEQYF